The entry below gives a single T cell receptor (beta chain) sequence along with its context. Its target is unknown. The authors made TCR beta cDNA libraries by 5'RACE template switching. This switching added a universal primer site and UMIs. With the 5' RACE reads reprocessed, TCRdb shows one record per CDR3 protein and no DNA. The table lists some 460,000 distinct CDR3 sequences, with under 1.5% in the top ten. In germline, CDR1 is MNHEY, CDR2 SVGAGI. The CDR3 is made up of 13 amino acids. This entry belongs to a study of T cells expressing NK-cell markers. Study conclusions and caveats: Whether expanded NKG2C+ T cell clones recognized HCMV stayed uncertain. The CD3+CD56-NKG2C+ fraction of a handful of donors was also led by these clonotypes.

V is TRBV6-5 and J is TRBJ1-1. The specimen was blood T cells: a sorted CD56 or NKG2C T cell subset, CD4+ or CD8+ T cells, or bulk PBMC T cells (not recorded which). The TCR was taken from a woman between 50 and 59 years old in good health. The CDR3 sequence is CASSHRGAAEAFF.